The present T cell receptor beta chain was sequenced within a study of Graves' ophthalmopathy and Graves' hyperthyroidism. No donor had other autoimmune disease, uncontrolled infection, pregnancy or lactation. From RNA, the CDR3 regions of TCR beta chains were amplified and sequenced. Second-round multiplex PCR came after a first-round RT-PCR that employed HTBI primers. TCRdb reanalysed the multiplex PCR reads using MiXCR and keeps one entry per CDR3 protein. The sample lists 200,000 to 250,000 distinct CDR3 sequences; roughly 21% were seen once. This clonotype has more than one count but fewer than ten. From germline, CDR1 is MNHEY and CDR2 SVGEGT. Trimming stripped 6 bases from V and 6 bases from J, with 5 bases between. The CDR3 sequence is 10 residues long.

The source of this sequence is a woman in her fifties or sixties with Graves' ophthalmopathy. The chain joins TRBV6-2 or TRBV6-3 to TRBJ1-2; no clear D. Sequencing input: peripheral blood. The CDR3 sequence: CASSRDGYTF. The CDR3 nucleotides are TGTGCCAGCAGCCGGGATGGCTACACCTTC.